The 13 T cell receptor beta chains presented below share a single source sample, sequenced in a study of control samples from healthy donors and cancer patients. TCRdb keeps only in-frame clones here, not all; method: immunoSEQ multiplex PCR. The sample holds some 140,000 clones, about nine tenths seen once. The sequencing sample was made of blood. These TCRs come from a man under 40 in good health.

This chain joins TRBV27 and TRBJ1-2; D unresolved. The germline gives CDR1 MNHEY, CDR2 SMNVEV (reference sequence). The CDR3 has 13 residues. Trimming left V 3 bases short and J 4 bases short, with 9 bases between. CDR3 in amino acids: CASSLTPVYGYTF. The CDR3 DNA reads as TGTGCCAGCAGTTTGACACCGGTCTATGGCTACACCTTC.

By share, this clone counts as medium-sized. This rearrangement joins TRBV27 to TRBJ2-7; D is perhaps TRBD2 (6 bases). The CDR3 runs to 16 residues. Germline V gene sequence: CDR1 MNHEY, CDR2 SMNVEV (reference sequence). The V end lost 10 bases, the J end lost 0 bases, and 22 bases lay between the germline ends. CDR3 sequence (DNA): TGTGCCACAAAGGGGACCGGGACTGCTAGCTCCTACGAGCAGTACTTC. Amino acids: CATKGTGTASSYEQYF.

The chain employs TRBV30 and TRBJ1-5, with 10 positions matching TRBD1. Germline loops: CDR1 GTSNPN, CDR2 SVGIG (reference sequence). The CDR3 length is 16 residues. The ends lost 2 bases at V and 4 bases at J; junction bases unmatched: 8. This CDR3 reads CAWSFGTGVTNQPQHF. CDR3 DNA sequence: TGTGCCTGGAGTTTCGGGACAGGGGTAACTAATCAGCCCCAGCATTTT.

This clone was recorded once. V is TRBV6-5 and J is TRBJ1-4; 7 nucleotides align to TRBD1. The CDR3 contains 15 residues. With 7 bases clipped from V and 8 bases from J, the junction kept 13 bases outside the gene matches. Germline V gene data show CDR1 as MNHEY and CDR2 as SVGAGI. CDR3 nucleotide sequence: TGTGCCAGCATCAGAAGAGGGGGCAATACCGAAAAACTGTTTTTT. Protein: CASIRRGGNTEKLFF.

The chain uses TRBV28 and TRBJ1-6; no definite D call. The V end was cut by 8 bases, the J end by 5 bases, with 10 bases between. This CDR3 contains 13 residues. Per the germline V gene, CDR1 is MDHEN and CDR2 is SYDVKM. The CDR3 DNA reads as TGTGCCAGCGCCAGCCGCCATAATTCACCCCTCCACTTT. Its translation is CASASRHNSPLHF.

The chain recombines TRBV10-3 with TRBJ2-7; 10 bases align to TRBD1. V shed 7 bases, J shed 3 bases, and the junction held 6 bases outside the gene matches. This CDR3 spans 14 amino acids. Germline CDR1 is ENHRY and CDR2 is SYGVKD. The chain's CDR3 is CAIKLGTGDYEQYF. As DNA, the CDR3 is TGTGCCATCAAGCTCGGGACAGGGGACTACGAGCAGTACTTC.

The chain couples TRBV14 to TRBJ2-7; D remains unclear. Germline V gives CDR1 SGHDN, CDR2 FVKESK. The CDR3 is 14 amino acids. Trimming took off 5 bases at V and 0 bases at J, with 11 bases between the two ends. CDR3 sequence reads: CASSSGTASYEQYF. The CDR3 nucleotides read TGTGCCAGCAGCTCTGGAACTGCCTCCTACGAGCAGTACTTC.

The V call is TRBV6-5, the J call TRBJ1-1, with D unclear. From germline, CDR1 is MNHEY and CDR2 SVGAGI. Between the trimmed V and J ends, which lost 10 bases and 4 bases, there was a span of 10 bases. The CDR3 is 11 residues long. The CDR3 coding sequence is TGTGCCACCCGAGGCCTCACTGAAGCTTTCTTT. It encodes CATRGLTEAFF.

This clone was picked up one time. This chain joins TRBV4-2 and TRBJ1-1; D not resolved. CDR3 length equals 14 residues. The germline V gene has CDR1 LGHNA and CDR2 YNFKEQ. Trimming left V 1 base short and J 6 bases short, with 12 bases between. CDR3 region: CASSQVSLKAEAFF. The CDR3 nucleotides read TGTGCCAGCAGCCAAGTGTCTCTCAAGGCTGAAGCTTTCTTT.

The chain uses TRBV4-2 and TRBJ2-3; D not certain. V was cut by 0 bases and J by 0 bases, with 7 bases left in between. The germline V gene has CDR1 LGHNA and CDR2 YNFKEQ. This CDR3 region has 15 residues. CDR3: CASSQEVLSTDTQYF. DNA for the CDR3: TGTGCCAGCAGCCAAGAAGTACTTAGCACAGATACGCAGTATTTT.

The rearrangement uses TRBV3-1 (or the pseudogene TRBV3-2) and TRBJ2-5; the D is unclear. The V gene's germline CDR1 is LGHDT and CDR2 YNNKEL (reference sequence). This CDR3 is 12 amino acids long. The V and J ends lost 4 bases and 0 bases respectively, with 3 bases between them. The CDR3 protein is CASSPHQETQYF. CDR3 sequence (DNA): TGTGCCAGCAGCCCCCACCAAGAGACCCAGTACTTC.

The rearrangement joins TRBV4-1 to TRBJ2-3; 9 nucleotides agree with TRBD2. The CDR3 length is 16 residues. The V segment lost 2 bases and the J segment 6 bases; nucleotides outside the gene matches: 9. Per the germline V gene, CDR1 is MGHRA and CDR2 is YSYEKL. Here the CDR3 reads CASSQLAGVVGDTQYF. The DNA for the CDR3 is TGCGCCAGCAGCCAATTAGCGGGAGTGGTGGGTGATACGCAGTATTTT.

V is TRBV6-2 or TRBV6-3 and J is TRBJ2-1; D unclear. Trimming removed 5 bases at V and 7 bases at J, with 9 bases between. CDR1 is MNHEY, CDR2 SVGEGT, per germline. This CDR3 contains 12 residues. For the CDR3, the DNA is TGTGCCAGCAGTCTCAGCAGGAATGAGCAGTTCTTC. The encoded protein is CASSLSRNEQFF.